Listed here are 6 T cell receptor beta chains from one sample, sequenced in a study of blood T cell repertoires in COVID-19. TCRdb's copy holds only in-frame clones and misses some; the assay was immunoSEQ multiplex PCR. This table holds under 200,000 clones, around 83% found once. The sequenced material came from peripheral blood. The receptors were sampled from a woman of 80 years or more with acute or convalescent COVID-19.

The chain employs TRBV7-8 and TRBJ2-7, with 7 bases aligning to TRBD2. Germline trimming cut 2 bases from V and 3 bases from J; bases unmatched to any gene: 10. From germline, CDR1 is SGHVS and CDR2 FQNEAQ. There are 16 residues in the CDR3. The CDR3 sequence is CASSLTPGRAHYEQYF. The CDR3 DNA reads as TGTGCCAGCAGCTTAACCCCGGGGAGGGCGCACTACGAGCAGTACTTC.

The rearrangement joins TRBV6-5 to TRBJ2-7, with 8 bases matching TRBD1. The junction had 11 bases not matched to a gene; V was cut back by 6 bases and J by 4 bases. CDR1 MNHEY and CDR2 SVGAGI come from the germline V gene. This CDR3 contains 15 residues. The CDR3: CASRSPGGGLYEQYF. CDR3 sequence (DNA): TGTGCCAGCAGATCCCCAGGGGGCGGTTTATACGAGCAGTACTTC.

CDR3 protein: CASTRGTEAFF. In nucleotides, the CDR3 is TGTGCCAGCACTCGCGGGACTGAAGCTTTCTTT. The gene calls are TRBV12-3 or TRBV12-4 and TRBJ1-1; unclear D gene. V lost 7 bases and J 5 bases, leaving 8 bases between the germline ends. This CDR3 spans 11 amino acids.

The chain uses TRBV9 and TRBJ2-3; 8 bases are a match to TRBD1. CDR1 is SGDLS and CDR2 is YYNGEE in the germline V gene. This CDR3 spans 14 amino acids. J gave up 4 bases and V 2 bases, and 3 bases lay outside the gene matches. The CDR3 spells CASSVPDRADTQYF. The DNA of the CDR3 is TGTGCCAGCAGCGTCCCGGACAGGGCAGATACGCAGTATTTT.

The chain recombines TRBV7-2 with TRBJ2-3; possible D gene TRBD2, 7 bases. With 3 bases removed from V and 4 bases from J, the gap between germline ends came to 17 bases. This CDR3 is built from 16 residues. CDR1 is SGHTA, CDR2 FQGNSA, per germline. CDR3 amino acids: CASSFFRGGGSDTQYF. The CDR3 DNA is TGTGCCAGCAGCTTCTTTAGGGGAGGGGGGTCAGATACGCAGTATTTT.

CDR3 sequence (DNA): TGTGCCAGCAGACCGACAGGGCAACCCTACGAGCAGTACTTC. Its protein is CASRPTGQPYEQYF. The rearrangement links TRBV27 to TRBJ2-7; 7 bases line up with TRBD1. The CDR3 runs 14 residues. After removal of 6 bases from V and 2 bases from J, the junction contained 7 bases not matched to a gene. The V gene's germline CDR1 is MNHEY and CDR2 SMNVEV (reference sequence).